This TCR beta chain was found in a study of T-cell memory formation after mild COVID-19. The CDR3 consists of 14 residues. V shed 5 bases and J shed 5 bases, with 16 bases lying between them. CDR1 and CDR2 (germline): MGHRA, YSYEKL. The study's findings and limits: That cross-reactive memory joined was suggested by some responding clones appearing in pre-infection memory.

This clonotype turned up a few times. Its specificity is unknown. TCRdb analysed the 5' RACE reads with MiXCR anew, one entry per CDR3 protein. Of 40,000 to 60,000 distinct CDR3 sequences listed, around a quarter are singletons. J is TRBJ2-7 and V is TRBV4-1, with TRBD2 as a possible D gene (6 bases). The sequence derives from a man aged 18 to 29 who had mild COVID-19 (a few samples of this study predate the infection). Cell type and time point are not known. Sequencing was carried out using PBMCs or a T cell subset sorted from them (not recorded which). The CDR3 is CASSAGGWDDEQYF. Written as DNA, the CDR3 is TGCGCCAGCAGCGCCGGGGGATGGGACGACGAGCAGTACTTC.